This T cell receptor beta chain derives from a study of blood T cell repertoires in COVID-19. On the study more broadly: Sources were T cells, B-cell-depleted T cells, or PBMCs; the material itself was cDNA or gDNA.

This CDR3 has 18 amino acids. CDR1 KGHDR and CDR2 SFDVKD come from the germline V gene. The V segment lost 3 bases and the J segment 0 bases; nucleotides outside the gene matches: 4. Sequencing used immunoSEQ multiplex PCR; TCRdb keeps in-frame clones, though not all of them. Of about 180,000 clones in the sample, roughly 85% were seen once. This TCR was recovered from a man aged 55 to 70 with acute or convalescent COVID-19. Sequencing input: peripheral blood. The chain links TRBV24-1 to TRBJ2-1; 13 nucleotides match TRBD2. The CDR3 DNA reads as TGTGCCACCAGTGATGGGACTAGCGGGGTGGGCTCCTACAATGAGCAGTTCTTC. Amino acids: CATSDGTSGVGSYNEQFF.